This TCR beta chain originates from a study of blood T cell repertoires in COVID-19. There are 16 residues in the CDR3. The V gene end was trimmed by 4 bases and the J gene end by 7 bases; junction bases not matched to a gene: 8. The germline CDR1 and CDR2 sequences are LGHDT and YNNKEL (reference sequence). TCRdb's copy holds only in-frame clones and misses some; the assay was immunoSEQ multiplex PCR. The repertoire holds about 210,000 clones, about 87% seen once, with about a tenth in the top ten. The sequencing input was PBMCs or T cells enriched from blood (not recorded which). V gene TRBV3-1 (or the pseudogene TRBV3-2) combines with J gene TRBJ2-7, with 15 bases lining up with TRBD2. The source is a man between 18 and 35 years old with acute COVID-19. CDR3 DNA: TGTGCCAGCAGCCCTCCCGGGACTAGCGGGAGGTGGGAGCAGTACTTC. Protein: CASSPPGTSGRWEQYF.